This T cell receptor beta chain was recorded in a study of cytomegalovirus exposure and HLA in healthy donors listed by TCRdb under 2017. For context, the study as a whole: According to a later analysis, the 120 or so validation repertoires were produced on the same platform as the roughly 600 repertoires of the first cohort. The study was designed to test whether signatures of past pathogen exposure could be identified by cataloging public T cell receptors. A separate validation cohort of 100 to 150 different subjects was used in addition to the approximately 700-subject first cohort. To predict cytomegalovirus infection status, the study brought together high-throughput TCR immunosequencing, statistical association of individual TCRs with disease status, and machine learning.

Separate from the approximately 730-subject first cohort, the validation cohort of 90 to 150 subjects was the group to which the donors belonged. Library creation used the immunoSEQ multiplex PCR assay. On the authors' methods: A statistical classification framework was built to diagnose cytomegalovirus status from the catalog of TCR beta chain sequences. As stored in TCRdb, this immuneACCESS dataset retains in-frame rearrangements with V and J assigned. A fraction of the clones does not appear; measured against another copy, unresolved V genes explain less than half of the discrepancy, and the remainder lacks a known reason. Clone size and the V and J calls come from that table; the DNA yielded D and trimming. The sample records about 150,000 clones, just under 85% of which are singletons. The ten biggest clones cover roughly 30% of the sample. Concerning this clone itself: No antigen is known for it. The record has no base qualities; no much larger clone is one base away.

Study-wide findings and limitations: A later analysis found that TCRs clustered in the first cohort also tended to co-occur in the 130 or so validation repertoires, with 94% of cluster scores above 0. A few of the identified cytomegalovirus-associated TCR beta chains were confirmed in vitro to be specific for cytomegalovirus antigens. According to the authors, the approach could potentially be generalized to other disease states and immunological phenotypes. In the study, roughly 160 TCR beta chains were listed as associated with cytomegalovirus. Most TCR sequences were observed very rarely across donors, whereas some public TCRs were present in many individuals. A later analysis lacked HLA typing for the validation cohort, so it scored co-occurrence in that cohort across all 130 or so repertoires. Cytomegalovirus status was reported to be diagnosed by the classifier with high specificity and sensitivity in both the original and validation cohorts.

For CDR1 and CDR2, the germline V gene lists MGHDK and SYGVNS. Including the terminal cysteine and phenylalanine, the CDR3 comprises 15 residues. Just the 45-base CDR3 DNA is kept, in frame starting at base 1. Relative to germline, V is missing 4 bases and J is missing 1 base, with 5 bases of the junction outside any gene match. This receptor chain uses TRBV25-1 and TRBJ1-1, with TRBD1 identical over 8 junction bases. The clonotype originates from a man aged 30-40 years in good health and CMV-seropositive. Sample: PBMCs. At the DNA level, the sequence is TGTGCCAGCAGTGGATTCAGGGGGCCGAACACTGAAGCTTTCTTT. Its protein product is CASSGFRGPNTEAFF.